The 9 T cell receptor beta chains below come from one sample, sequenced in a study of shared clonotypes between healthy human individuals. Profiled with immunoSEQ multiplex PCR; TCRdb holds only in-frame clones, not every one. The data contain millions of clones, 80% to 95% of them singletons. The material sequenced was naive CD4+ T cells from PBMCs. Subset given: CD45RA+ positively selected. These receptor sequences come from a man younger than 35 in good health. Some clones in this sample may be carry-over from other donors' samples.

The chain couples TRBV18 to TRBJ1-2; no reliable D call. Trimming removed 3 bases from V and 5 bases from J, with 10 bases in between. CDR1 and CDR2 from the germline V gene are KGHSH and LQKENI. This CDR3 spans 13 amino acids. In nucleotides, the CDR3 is TGTGCCAGCTCACCGGAAGGACGGTATGGCTACACCTTC. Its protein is CASSPEGRYGYTF. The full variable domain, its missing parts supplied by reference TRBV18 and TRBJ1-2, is NAGVMQNPRHLVRRRGQEARLRCSPMKGHSHVYWYRQLPEEGLKFMVYLQKENIIDESGMPKERFSAEFPKEGPSILRIQQVVRGDSAAYFCASSPEGRYGYTFGSGTRLTVV.

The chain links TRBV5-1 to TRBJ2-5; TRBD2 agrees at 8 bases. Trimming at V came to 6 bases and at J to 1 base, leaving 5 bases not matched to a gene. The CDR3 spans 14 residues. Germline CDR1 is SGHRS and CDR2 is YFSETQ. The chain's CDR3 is CASKLTSGQETQYF. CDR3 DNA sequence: TGCGCCAGCAAGCTCACTAGCGGCCAAGAGACCCAGTACTTC.

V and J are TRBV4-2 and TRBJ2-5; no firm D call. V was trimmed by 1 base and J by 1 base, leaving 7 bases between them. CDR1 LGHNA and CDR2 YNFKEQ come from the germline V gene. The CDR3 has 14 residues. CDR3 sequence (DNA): TGTGCCAGCAGCCAAGGCCAGATCCAAGAGACCCAGTACTTC. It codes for CASSQGQIQETQYF.

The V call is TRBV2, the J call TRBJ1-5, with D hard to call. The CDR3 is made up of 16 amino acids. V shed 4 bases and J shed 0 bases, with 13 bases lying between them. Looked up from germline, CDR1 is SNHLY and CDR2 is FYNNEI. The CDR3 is CASSAQSFLSNQPQHF. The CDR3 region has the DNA TGTGCCAGCAGTGCGCAGTCTTTCCTTAGCAATCAGCCCCAGCATTTT. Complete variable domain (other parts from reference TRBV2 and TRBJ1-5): EPEVTQTPSHQVTQMGQEVILRCVPISNHLYFYWYRQILGQKVEFLVSFYNNEISEKSEIFDDQFSVERPDGSNFTLKIRSTKLEDSAMYFCASSAQSFLSNQPQHFGDGTRLSIL.

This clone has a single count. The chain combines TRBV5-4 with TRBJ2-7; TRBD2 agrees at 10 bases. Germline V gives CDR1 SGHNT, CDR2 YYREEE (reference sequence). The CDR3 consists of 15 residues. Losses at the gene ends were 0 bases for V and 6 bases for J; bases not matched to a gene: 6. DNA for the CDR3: TGTGCCAGCAGCTTGGGGAGCGGGAGGGCCGGCGAGCAGTACTTC. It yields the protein CASSLGSGRAGEQYF.

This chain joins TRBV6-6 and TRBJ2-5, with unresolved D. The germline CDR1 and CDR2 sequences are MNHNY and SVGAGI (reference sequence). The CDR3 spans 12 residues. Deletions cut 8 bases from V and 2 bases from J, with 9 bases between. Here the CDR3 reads CASRRLQETQYF. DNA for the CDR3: TGTGCCAGCCGCCGGCTACAAGAGACCCAGTACTTC.

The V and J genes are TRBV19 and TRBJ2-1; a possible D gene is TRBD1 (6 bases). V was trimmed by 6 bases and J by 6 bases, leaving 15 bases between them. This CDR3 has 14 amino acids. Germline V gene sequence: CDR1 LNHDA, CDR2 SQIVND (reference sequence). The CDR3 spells CASRNRVTSNEQFF. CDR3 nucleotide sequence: TGTGCCAGTAGAAACAGGGTAACAAGCAATGAGCAGTTCTTC.

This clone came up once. CDR3 nucleotide sequence: TGTGCCAGCAGTTGGTCTGGGGCCAACGTCCTGACTTTC. It is translated as CASSWSGANVLTF. V usage is TRBV28 and J usage is TRBJ2-6; the D is unclear. The V gene's germline CDR1 is MDHEN and CDR2 SYDVKM. The germline V and J ends were trimmed by 4 bases and 1 base, with 2 bases remaining between them. The CDR3 extends over 13 amino acids.

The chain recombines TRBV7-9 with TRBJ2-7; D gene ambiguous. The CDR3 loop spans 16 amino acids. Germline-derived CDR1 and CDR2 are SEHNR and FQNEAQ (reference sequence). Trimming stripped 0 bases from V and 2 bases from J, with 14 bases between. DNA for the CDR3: TGTGCCAGCAGCTTAGCGCTCGGGCAGACCCCCTACGAGCAGTACTTC. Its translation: CASSLALGQTPYEQYF.